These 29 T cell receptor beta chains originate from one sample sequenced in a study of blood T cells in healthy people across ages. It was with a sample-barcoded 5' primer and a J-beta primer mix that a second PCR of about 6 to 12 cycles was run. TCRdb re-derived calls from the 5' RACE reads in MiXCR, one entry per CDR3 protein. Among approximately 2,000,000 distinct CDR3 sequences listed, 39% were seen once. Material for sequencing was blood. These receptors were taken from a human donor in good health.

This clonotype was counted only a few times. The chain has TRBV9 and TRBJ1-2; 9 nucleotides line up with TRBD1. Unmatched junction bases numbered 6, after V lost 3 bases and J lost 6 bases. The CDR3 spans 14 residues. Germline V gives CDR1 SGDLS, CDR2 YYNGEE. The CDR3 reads CASSALDRGNGYTF. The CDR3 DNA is TGTGCCAGCAGCGCCCTCGACAGGGGGAATGGCTACACCTTC.

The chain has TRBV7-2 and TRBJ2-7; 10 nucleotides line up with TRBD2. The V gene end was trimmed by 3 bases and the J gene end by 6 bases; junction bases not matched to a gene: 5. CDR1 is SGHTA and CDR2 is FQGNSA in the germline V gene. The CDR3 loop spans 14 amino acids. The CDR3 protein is CASSLWGLATEQYF. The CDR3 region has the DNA TGTGCCAGCAGCTTGTGGGGACTAGCGACCGAGCAGTACTTC.

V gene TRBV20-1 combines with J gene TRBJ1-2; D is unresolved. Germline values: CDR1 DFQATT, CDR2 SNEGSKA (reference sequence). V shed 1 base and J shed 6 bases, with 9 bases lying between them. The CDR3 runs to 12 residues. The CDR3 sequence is CSARGVRDGYTF. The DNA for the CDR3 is TGCAGTGCTAGAGGGGTTAGGGATGGCTACACCTTC.

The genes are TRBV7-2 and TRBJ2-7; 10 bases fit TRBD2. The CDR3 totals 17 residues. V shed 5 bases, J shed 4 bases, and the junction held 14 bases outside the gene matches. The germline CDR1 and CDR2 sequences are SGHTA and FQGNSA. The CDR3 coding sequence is TGTGCCAGCAGCACCCAGTTAGCGGGGGGCGTACCGTACGAGCAGTACTTC. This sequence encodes CASSTQLAGGVPYEQYF.

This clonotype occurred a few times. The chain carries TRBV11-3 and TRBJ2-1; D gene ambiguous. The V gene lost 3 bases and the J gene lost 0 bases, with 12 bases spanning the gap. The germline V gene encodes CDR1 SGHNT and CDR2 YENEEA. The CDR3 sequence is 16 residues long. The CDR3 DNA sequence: TGTGCCAGCAGCTTTCGTGGCCACAGCTCCTACAATGAGCAGTTCTTC. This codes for CASSFRGHSSYNEQFF.

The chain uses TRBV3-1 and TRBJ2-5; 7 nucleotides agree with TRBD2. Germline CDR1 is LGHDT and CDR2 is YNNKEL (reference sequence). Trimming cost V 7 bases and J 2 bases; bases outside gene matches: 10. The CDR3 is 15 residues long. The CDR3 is CASTRSAGVQETQYF. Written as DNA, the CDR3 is TGTGCCAGCACCCGCTCCGCGGGGGTACAAGAGACCCAGTACTTC.

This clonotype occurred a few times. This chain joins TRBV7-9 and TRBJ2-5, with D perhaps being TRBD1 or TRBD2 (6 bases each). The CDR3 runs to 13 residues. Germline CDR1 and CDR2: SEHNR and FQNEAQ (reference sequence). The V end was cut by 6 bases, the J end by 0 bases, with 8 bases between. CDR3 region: CASRGGNQETQYF. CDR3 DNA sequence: TGTGCCAGCAGGGGGGGCAACCAAGAGACCCAGTACTTC.

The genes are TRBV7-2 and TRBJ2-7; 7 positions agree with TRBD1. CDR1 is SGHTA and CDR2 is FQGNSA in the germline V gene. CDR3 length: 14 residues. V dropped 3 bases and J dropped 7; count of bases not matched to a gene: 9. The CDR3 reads CASSLRRDSLEQYF. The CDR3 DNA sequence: TGTGCCAGCAGCTTGCGACGGGACAGCTTGGAGCAGTACTTC.

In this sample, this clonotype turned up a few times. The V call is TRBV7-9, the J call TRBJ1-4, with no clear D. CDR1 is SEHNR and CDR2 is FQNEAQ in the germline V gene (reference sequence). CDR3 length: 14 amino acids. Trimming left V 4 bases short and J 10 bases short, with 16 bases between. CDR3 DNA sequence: TGTGCCAGCAGCTCCAGATCTCAGGAGGGAAAACTGTTTTTT. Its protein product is CASSSRSQEGKLFF.

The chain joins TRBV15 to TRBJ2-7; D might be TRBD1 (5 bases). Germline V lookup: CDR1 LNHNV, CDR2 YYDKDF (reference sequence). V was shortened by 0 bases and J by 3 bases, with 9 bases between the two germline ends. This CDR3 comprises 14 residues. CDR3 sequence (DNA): TGTGCCACCAGCAGAGAGCAAGGGGTCTACGAGCAGTACTTC. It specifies CATSREQGVYEQYF.

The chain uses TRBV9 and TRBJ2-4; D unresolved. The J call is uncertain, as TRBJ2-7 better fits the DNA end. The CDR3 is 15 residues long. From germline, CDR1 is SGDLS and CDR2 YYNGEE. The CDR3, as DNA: TGTGCCAGCAGCGCTGTACAGAAGGGTTGCTACGAGCAGTACTTC. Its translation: CASSAVQKGCYEQYF.

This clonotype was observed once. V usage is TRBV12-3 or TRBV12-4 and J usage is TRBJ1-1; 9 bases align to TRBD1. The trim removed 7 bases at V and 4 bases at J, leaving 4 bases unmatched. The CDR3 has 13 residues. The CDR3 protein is CASKDRGATEAFF. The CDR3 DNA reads TGTGCCAGCAAGGACAGGGGTGCCACTGAAGCTTTCTTT.

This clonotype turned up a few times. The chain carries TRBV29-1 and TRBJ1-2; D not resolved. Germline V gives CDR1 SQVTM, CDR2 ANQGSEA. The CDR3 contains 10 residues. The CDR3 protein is CGVERSDYTF. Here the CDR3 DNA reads TGCGGTGTTGAAAGGTCAGACTACACCTTC.

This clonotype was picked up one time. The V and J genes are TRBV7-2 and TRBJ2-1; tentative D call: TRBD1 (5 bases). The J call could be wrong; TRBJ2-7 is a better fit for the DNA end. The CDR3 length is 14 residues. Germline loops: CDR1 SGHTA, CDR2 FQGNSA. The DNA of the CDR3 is TGTGCCAGCAGCTACAGGAGCTCCTACAATGAGCAGTACTTC. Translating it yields CASSYRSSYNEQYF.

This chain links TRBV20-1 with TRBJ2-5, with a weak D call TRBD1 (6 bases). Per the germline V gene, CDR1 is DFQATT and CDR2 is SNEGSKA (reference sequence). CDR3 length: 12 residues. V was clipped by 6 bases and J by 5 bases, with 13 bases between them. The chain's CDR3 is CSAVDRAETQYF. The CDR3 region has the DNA TGCAGTGCAGTGGACAGAGCGGAGACCCAGTACTTC.

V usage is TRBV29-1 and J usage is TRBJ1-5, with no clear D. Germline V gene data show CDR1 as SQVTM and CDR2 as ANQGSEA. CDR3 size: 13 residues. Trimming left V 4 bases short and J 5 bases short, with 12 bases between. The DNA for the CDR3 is TGCAGCGTTGCCCCCGATCTTGATCAGCCCCAGCATTTT. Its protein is CSVAPDLDQPQHF.

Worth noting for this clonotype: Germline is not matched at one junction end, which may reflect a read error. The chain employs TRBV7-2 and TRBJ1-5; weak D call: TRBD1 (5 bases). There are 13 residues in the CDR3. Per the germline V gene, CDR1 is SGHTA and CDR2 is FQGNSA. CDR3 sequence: CAGSLGAAQPQHF. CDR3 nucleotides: TGTGCCGGCAGCTTAGGGGCAGCTCAGCCCCAGCATTTT.

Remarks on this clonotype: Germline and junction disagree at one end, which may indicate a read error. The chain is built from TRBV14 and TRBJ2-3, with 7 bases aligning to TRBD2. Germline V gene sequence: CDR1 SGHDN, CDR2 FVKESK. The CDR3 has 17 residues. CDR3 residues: CASSQTIPAGTTDAQYF. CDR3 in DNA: TGTGCCAGCAGCCAAACCATCCCAGCGGGGACCACAGATGCGCAGTATTTT.

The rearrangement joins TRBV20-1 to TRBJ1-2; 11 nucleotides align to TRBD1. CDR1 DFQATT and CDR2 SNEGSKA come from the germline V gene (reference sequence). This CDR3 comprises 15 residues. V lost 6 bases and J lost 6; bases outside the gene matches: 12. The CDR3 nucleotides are TGCAGTGCAGATAAAAACGGACAGGGGGCGGATGGCTACACCTTC. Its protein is CSADKNGQGADGYTF.

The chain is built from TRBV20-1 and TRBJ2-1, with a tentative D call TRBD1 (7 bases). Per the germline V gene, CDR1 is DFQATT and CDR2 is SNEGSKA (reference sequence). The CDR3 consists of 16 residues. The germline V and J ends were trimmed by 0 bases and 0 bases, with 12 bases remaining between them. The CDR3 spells CSAREQGRNSYNEQFF. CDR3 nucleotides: TGCAGTGCTAGAGAACAGGGGAGGAACTCCTACAATGAGCAGTTCTTC.

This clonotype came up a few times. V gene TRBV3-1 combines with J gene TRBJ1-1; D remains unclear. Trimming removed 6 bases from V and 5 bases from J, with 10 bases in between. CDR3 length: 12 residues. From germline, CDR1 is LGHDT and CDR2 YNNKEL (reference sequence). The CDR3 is CASSHRGTEAFF. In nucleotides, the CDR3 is TGTGCCAGCAGTCACCGAGGGACTGAAGCTTTCTTT.

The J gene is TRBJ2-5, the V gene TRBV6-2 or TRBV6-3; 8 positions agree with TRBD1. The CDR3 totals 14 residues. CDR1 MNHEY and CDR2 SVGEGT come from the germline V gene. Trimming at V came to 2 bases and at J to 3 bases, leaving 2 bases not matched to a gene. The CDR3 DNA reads TGTGCCAGCAGTTACATGGACAGGGAAGAGACCCAGTACTTC. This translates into CASSYMDREETQYF.

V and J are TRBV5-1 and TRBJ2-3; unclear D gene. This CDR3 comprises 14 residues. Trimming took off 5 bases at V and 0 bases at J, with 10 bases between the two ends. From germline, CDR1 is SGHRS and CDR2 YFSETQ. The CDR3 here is CASRVAASTDTQYF. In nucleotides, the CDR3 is TGCGCCAGCAGGGTAGCCGCTAGCACAGATACGCAGTATTTT.

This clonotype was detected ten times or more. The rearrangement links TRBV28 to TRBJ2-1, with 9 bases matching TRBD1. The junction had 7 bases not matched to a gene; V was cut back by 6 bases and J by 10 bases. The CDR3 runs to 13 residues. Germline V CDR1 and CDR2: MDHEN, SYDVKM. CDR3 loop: CASRITGGEEQFF. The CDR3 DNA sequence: TGTGCCAGCAGAATAACAGGGGGCGAGGAGCAGTTCTTC.

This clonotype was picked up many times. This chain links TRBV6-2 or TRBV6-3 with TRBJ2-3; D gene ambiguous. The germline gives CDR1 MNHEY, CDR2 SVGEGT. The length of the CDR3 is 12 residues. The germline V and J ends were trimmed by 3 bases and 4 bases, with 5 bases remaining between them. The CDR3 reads CASSYRSDTQYF. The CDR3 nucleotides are TGTGCCAGCAGTTATCGGTCAGATACGCAGTATTTT.

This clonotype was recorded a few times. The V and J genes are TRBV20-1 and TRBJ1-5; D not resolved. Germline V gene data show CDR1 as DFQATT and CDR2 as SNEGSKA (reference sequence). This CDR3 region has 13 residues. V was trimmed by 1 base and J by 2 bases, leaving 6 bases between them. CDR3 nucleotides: TGCAGTGCTAGAGGGGTGGGCAATCAGCCCCAGCATTTT. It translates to CSARGVGNQPQHF.

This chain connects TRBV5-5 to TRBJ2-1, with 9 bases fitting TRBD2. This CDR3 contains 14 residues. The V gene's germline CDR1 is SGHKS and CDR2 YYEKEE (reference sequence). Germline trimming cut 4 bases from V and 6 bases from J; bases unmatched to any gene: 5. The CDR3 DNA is TGTGCCAGCAGCACGGGACTAGCACTCAATGAGCAGTTCTTC. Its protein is CASSTGLALNEQFF.

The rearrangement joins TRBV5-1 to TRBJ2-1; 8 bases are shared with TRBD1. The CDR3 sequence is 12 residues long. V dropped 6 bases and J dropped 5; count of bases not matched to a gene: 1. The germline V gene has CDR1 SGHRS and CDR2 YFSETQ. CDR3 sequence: CASKGQDNEQFF. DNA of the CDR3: TGCGCCAGCAAGGGACAGGACAATGAGCAGTTCTTC.

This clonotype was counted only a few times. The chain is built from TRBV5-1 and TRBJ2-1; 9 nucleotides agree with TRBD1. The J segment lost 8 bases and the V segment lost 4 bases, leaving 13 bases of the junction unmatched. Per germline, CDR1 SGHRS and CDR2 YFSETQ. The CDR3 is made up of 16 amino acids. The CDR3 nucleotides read TGCGCCAGCAGCCGAGGGGGACAGGGTTGGAACGATGAGCAGTTCTTC. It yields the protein CASSRGGQGWNDEQFF.